The clone carrying this TCR beta chain was observed a few times. The antigen is unknown. This sample stems from a study of blood T cells in healthy people across ages. Whole-study findings and limits: Roughly linearly, TCR beta diversity per million T cells fell as age increased. When set beside aged donors, long-lived donors presented more naive CD4+ cells and higher diversity.

Donors ranged from roughly 6 to 90 years old and were healthy Caucasians in Russia. Every donor gave 9.5 to 10 milliliters of peripheral blood. Together with a sample-barcoded 5' primer, a J-beta primer mix was included in a second PCR lasting roughly 6 to 12 cycles. One entry per CDR3 protein results from TCRdb running MiXCR on the 5' RACE reads. Seen here are over 450,000 distinct CDR3 sequences, around 24% observed once, and the top ten hold around 10%. The same specimen was also included in a second study, on T cells of mothers and their children.

Sequenced input: blood. The receptor's source is a boy younger than 18 in good health.

CDR3: CASSSEYTGRTEAFF. CDR3 sequence (DNA): TGTGCCAGCAGCTCCGAATACACAGGGCGCACTGAAGCTTTCTTT. The rearrangement uses TRBV7-2 and TRBJ1-1; TRBD1 is a possible D gene (6 bases). The CDR3 contains 15 residues. The germline CDR1 and CDR2 sequences are SGHTA and FQGNSA. Trimming pared 4 bases from V and 4 bases from J, leaving 16 bases between. Variable domain in full (rest from reference TRBV7-2 and TRBJ1-1): GAGVSQSPSNKVTEKGKDVELRCDPISGHTALYWYRQSLGQGLEFLIYFQGNSAPDKSGLPSDRFSAERTGGSVSTLTIQRTQQEDSAVYLCASSSEYTGRTEAFFGQGTRLTVV.